Detailed here is one T cell receptor beta chain. This clonotype showed up many times. This clone's antigen is unknown. Per-base qualities were not stored, and no clone one base away is much larger. The entry originates in a study of low-dose radiotherapy and immunotherapy resistance in tumors (dated by TCRdb to between 2021 and 2024). With respect to the entire study: In Cohort 1, 0.5 Gy per fraction was delivered every 2 weeks, and a total PTV dose of 6.5 Gy was prescribed. In Cohort 2, 1 Gy per fraction was delivered every two weeks, for a total of 13 Gy over 26 weeks. Patients were given nivolumab as a 240 mg flat dose every two weeks and ipilimumab at 1 mg/kg every six weeks, with both drugs delivered intravenously. Every two weeks, patients got intravenous cyclophosphamide at 200 mg/m2, given one day ahead of each radiation and immunotherapy administration. Starting on cycle 1 day 1, patients took 300 mg of aspirin by mouth once a day for four cycles. Randomization of trial participants into treatment groups was not performed. Eight patients were included in the translational analysis, namely three from the first dose cohort plus the first five from the second dose cohort.

The time point tag for this specimen amounts to: after trial treatment. Read against the paper, the sample's treatment or condition label means: LDRT plus nivolumab, ipilimumab, low-dose cyclophosphamide and aspirin (RACIN trial). Donors were enrolled in RACIN, a single-arm phase I dose-escalation trial combining nivolumab, ipilimumab, aspirin, low-dose cyclophosphamide and low-dose radiotherapy. Patients with advanced, TIL-negative solid tumors were considered eligible. Sequencing relied on an Illumina HiSeq 2500. First-strand cDNA was synthesized using Superscript III and a set of TRAV- and TRBV-specific primers, so that both TCRalpha and TCRbeta chains were covered. An approximately 19-cycle PCR with Phusion amplified the TCRs, pairing a constant-region primer with the adapter that was attached to the V primers. Amplification of the isolated mRNA was done with the MessageAmp II aRNA Amplification Kit, which involved a roughly 15-hour in vitro transcription at 37 degrees C. The Dynabeads mRNA DIRECT Purification Kit was used to isolate the mRNA for TCR sequencing. Indexed Illumina adapters were added in a second Phusion PCR of 25 cycles, after which AMPure XP beads were used to purify the products. The study's processing was this. Using custom Perl scripts, TCR sequences that encoded the same protein were pooled, out-of-frame sequences were dropped, and the abundance of each clonotype was calculated. Any TCR sequence backed by just one read was left out of the analysis. Shannon entropy, Gini index, clonality, richness, and the frequency of TCRs shared between repertoires were included as repertoire metrics. TCRdb reprocessing: public reads trimmed at Q25 with fastp, clones called with MiXCR, in-frame beta chains kept. Under each unique CDR3 protein, matching rows form one entry showing the most common genes and DNA. The V and J calls and clone size are TCRdb's, not the authors'. The sample has just over 90,000 distinct CDR3 sequences on record, 20% to 25% of them singletons. 10% to 15% of the sample is held by the ten biggest clonotypes.

Taken from cysteine to phenylalanine, the CDR3 has 14 residues. Of all the DNA, just the CDR3 is kept, 42 bases in frame from base 1. V is clipped by 6 bases and J by 3 bases, and the sequence between their germline boundaries is 14 bases long. From a lookup of the germline V gene, CDR1 and CDR2 are KGHSH and LQKENI. Sequences were derived from PBMCs, sampled after low-dose radiotherapy plus immunotherapy. The TCR was taken from a female donor with ovarian cancer. The chain links TRBV18 with TRBJ1-1; TRBD1 could be the D gene, as 5 bases match. The DNA reads TGTGCCAGCTCTCCCGTGGTGGGGGACACTGAAGCTTTCTTT. Its protein is CASSPVVGDTEAFF.